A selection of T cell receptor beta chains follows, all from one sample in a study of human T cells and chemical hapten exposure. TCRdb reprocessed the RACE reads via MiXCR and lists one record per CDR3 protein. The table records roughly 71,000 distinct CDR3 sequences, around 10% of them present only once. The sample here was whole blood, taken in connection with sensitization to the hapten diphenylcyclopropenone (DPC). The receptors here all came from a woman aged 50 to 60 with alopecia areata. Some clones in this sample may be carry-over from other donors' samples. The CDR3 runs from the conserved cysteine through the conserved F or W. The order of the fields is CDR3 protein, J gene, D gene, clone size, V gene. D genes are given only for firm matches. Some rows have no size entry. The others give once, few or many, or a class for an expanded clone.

cdr3_aa: CASSPSRVWDTEAFF
j_call: TRBJ1-1
d_call: NA
clone_size: many
v_call: TRBV18

cdr3_aa: CASSPNPPTGRQPQHF
j_call: TRBJ1-5
d_call: TRBD1
clone_size: NA
v_call: TRBV18

cdr3_aa: CASSPWTALNEQYF
j_call: TRBJ2-7
d_call: NA
clone_size: few
v_call: TRBV3-1

cdr3_aa: CASRRTGEWNEQFF
j_call: TRBJ2-1
d_call: TRBD1
clone_size: NA
v_call: TRBV28

cdr3_aa: CSARKGGSEAFF
j_call: TRBJ1-1
d_call: NA
clone_size: many
v_call: TRBV20-1

cdr3_aa: CASSLVASGGHNEQFF
j_call: TRBJ2-1
d_call: TRBD2
clone_size: NA
v_call: TRBV7-8

cdr3_aa: CASSVTRSTDTQYF
j_call: TRBJ2-3
d_call: NA
clone_size: few
v_call: TRBV9

cdr3_aa: CSARDASGVADTQYF
j_call: TRBJ2-3
d_call: TRBD2
clone_size: few
v_call: TRBV20-1

cdr3_aa: CAISEGGPAGPQHF
j_call: TRBJ1-5
d_call: NA
clone_size: many
v_call: TRBV10-3

cdr3_aa: CASRGAGYTF
j_call: TRBJ1-2
d_call: NA
clone_size: many
v_call: TRBV28

cdr3_aa: CASSSTDRGVKETQYF
j_call: TRBJ2-5
d_call: TRBD1
clone_size: many
v_call: TRBV12-3/TRBV12-4

cdr3_aa: CASSPRTGNEKLFF
j_call: TRBJ1-4
d_call: TRBD1
clone_size: NA
v_call: TRBV18

cdr3_aa: CASSEWREWGTQYF
j_call: TRBJ2-3
d_call: TRBD2
clone_size: medium-sized
v_call: TRBV2

cdr3_aa: CASSSKGGVSYEQYF
j_call: TRBJ2-7
d_call: NA
clone_size: many
v_call: TRBV5-4

cdr3_aa: CASSAWGGESEQYF
j_call: TRBJ2-7
d_call: NA
clone_size: NA
v_call: TRBV2

cdr3_aa: CASSYSAAGLSDTIYF
j_call: TRBJ1-3
d_call: NA
clone_size: many
v_call: TRBV6-6

cdr3_aa: CSVGLRQAVYNEQFF
j_call: TRBJ2-1
d_call: NA
clone_size: few
v_call: TRBV29-1

cdr3_aa: CASSPGARTWELFF
j_call: TRBJ2-2
d_call: NA
clone_size: NA
v_call: TRBV7-8

cdr3_aa: CASSLSYSASSYNEQFF
j_call: TRBJ2-1
d_call: NA
clone_size: few
v_call: TRBV27

cdr3_aa: CASSQDYQGARPNEKLFF
j_call: TRBJ1-4
d_call: TRBD1
clone_size: NA
v_call: TRBV4-3

cdr3_aa: CASSLGYRQPQHF
j_call: TRBJ1-5
d_call: NA
clone_size: many
v_call: TRBV7-8

cdr3_aa: CASSLSTLGYGYTF
j_call: TRBJ1-2
d_call: NA
clone_size: many
v_call: TRBV7-6

cdr3_aa: CASTFPGAEVAGELFF
j_call: TRBJ2-2
d_call: NA
clone_size: many
v_call: TRBV28

cdr3_aa: CASSTGGQPQHF
j_call: TRBJ1-5
d_call: NA
clone_size: many
v_call: TRBV12-3/TRBV12-4

cdr3_aa: CASSQGLRSGNTEAFF
j_call: TRBJ1-1
d_call: NA
clone_size: NA
v_call: TRBV14